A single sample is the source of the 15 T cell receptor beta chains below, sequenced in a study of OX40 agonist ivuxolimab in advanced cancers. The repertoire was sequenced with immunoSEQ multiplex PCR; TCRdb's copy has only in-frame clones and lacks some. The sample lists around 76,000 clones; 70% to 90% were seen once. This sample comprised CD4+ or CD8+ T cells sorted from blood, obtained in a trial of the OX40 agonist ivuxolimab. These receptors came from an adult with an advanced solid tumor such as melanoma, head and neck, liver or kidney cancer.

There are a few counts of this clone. The CDR3 DNA reads as TGTGCCAGCAGCGTAGGTTCAGGGTTCGGAGAGACCCAGTACTTC. It encodes CASSVGSGFGETQYF. The rearrangement links TRBV9 to TRBJ2-5; weak D call: TRBD1 (5 bases). The CDR3 extends over 15 amino acids. V lost 0 bases and J 4 bases, leaving 13 bases between the germline ends. Germline V CDR1 and CDR2: SGDLS, YYNGEE. Full variable domain (outside the CDR3, taken from reference TRBV9 and TRBJ2-5): DSGVTQTPKHLITATGQRVTLRCSPRSGDLSVYWYQQSLDQGLQFLIQYYNGEERAKGNILERFSAQQFPDLHSELNLSSLELGDSALYFCASSVGSGFGETQYFGPGTRLLVL.

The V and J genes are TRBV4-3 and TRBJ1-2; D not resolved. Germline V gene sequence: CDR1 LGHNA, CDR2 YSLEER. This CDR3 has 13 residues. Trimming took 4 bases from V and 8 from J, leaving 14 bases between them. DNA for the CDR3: TGCGCCAGCAGCCCCCTCGGCAGGAACGGCTACACCTTC. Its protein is CASSPLGRNGYTF.

For the CDR3, the DNA is TGTGCCAGCAGTTTATCACGGGATCACTACAATGAGCAGTTCTTC. It codes for CASSLSRDHYNEQFF. The gene calls are TRBV27 and TRBJ2-1, with D tentatively TRBD2 (5 bases). The V end lost 0 bases, the J end lost 3 bases, and 9 bases lay between the germline ends. Germline V gives CDR1 MNHEY, CDR2 SMNVEV (reference sequence). This CDR3 has 15 residues.

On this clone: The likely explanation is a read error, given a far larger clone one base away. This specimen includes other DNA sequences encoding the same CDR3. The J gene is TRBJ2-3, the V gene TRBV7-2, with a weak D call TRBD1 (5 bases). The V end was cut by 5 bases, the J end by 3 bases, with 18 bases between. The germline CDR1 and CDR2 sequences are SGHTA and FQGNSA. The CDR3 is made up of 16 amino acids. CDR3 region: CASSQDVREWTDTQYF. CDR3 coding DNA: TGTGCCAGCAGCCAAGATGTCAGGGAATGGACAGATACGCAGTATTTT.

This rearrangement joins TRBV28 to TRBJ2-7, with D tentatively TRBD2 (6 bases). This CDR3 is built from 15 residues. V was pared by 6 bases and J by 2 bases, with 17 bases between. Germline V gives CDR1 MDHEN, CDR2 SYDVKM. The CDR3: CASRTPGLSAYEQYF. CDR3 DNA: TGTGCCAGCAGAACACCGGGACTTTCAGCCTACGAGCAGTACTTC.

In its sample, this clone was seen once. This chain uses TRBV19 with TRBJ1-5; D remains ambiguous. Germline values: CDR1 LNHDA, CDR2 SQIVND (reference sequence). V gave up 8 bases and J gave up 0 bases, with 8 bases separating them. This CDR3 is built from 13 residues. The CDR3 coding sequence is TGTGCCAGTGTCCGGGATAGCAATCAGCCCCAGCATTTT. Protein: CASVRDSNQPQHF.

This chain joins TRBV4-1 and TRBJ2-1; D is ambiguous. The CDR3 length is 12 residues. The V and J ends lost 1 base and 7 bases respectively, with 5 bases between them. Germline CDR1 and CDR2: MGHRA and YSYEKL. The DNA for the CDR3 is TGCGCCAGCAGCCAAGTTGGTAATGAGCAGTTCTTC. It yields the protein CASSQVGNEQFF.

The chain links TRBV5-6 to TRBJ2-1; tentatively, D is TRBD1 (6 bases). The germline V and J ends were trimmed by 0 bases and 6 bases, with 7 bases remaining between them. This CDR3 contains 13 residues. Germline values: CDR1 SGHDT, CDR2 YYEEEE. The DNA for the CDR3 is TGTGCCAGCAGCTTGGGGGACATCAATGAGCAGTTCTTC. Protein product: CASSLGDINEQFF.

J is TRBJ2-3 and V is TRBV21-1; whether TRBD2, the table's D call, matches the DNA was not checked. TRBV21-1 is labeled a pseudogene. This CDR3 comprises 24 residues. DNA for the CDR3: TGTGCCAGCAGCAAATCGGGACAGGTCGGAAAAAGCGGGAGGGCTAACCTCGACACAGATACGCAGTATTTT. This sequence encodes CASSKSGQVGKSGRANLDTDTQYF.

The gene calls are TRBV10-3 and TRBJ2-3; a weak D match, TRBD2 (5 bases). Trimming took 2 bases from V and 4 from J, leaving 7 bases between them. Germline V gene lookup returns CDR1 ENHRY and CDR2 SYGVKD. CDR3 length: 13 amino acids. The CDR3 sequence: CAISERGPDTQYF. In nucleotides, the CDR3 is TGTGCCATCAGTGAGCGGGGTCCAGATACGCAGTATTTT.

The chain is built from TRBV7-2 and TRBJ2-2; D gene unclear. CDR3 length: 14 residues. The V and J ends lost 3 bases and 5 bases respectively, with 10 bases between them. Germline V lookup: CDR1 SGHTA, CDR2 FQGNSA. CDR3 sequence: CASSFDVGTGELFF. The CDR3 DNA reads TGTGCCAGCAGCTTCGACGTTGGTACCGGGGAGCTGTTTTTT.

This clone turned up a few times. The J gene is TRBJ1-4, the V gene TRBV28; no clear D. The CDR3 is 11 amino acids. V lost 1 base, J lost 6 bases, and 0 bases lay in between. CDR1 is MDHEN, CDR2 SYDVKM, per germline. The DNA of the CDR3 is TGTGCCAGCAGTTTATATGAAAAACTGTTTTTT. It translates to CASSLYEKLFF.

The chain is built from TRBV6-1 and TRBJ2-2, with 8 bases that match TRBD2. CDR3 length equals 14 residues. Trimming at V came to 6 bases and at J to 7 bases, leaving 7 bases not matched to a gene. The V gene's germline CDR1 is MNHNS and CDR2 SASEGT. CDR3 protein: CASRVAGYGGELFF. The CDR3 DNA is TGTGCCAGCAGAGTAGCGGGGTATGGCGGGGAGCTGTTTTTT.

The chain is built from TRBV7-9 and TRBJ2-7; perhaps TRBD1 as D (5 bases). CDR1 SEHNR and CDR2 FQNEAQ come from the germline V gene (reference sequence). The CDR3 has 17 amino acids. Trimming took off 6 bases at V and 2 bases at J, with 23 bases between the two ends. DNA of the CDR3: TGTGCCAGCAGATCAAACTCTCGTCAGGGCTACCCCTACGAGCAGTACTTC. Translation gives CASRSNSRQGYPYEQYF.

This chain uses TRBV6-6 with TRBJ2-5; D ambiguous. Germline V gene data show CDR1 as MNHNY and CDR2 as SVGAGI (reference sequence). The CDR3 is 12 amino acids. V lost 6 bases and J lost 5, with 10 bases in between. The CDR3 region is CASRVRWETQYF. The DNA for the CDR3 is TGTGCCAGCAGAGTGAGGTGGGAGACCCAGTACTTC.